The entry that follows covers one TCR beta chain sequence. Antigen unknown. Germline V lookup: CDR1 MDHEN, CDR2 SYDVKM. This CDR3 comprises 10 residues. This sample is part of a study of cytomegalovirus exposure and HLA in healthy donors. Study observations and caveats: TCR beta chain V- and J-gene trimming was linked, in a later analysis, to a missense variant in DCLRE1C.

This PCR relied on a set of 60 Vbeta primers and 13 Jbeta primers. Measured with immunoSEQ multiplex PCR; TCRdb has only the in-frame clones, and not every one. The table shows about 98,000 clones, with about three quarters occurring only once. Material for sequencing was PBMCs. This receptor was taken from a man in his forties in good health and CMV-seronegative. V and J are TRBV28 and TRBJ1-1; D is ambiguous. CDR3 DNA: TGTGCTTCAATGAACACTGAAGCTTTCTTT. It translates to CASMNTEAFF.